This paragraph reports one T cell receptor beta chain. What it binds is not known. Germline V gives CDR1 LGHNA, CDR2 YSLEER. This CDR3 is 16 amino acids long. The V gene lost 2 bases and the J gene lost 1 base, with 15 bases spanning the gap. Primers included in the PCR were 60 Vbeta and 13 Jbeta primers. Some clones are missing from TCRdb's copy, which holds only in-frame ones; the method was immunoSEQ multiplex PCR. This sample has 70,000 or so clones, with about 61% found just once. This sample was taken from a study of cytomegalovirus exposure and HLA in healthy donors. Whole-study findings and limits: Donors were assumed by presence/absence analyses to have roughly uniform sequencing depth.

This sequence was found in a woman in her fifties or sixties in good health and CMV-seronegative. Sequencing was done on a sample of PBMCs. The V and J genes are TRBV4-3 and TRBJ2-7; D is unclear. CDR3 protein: CASSQHFEAGSYEQYF. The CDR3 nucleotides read TGCGCCAGCAGCCAACACTTCGAAGCAGGTTCCTACGAGCAGTACTTC.